What follows is one T cell receptor beta chain and its context. The antigen is undetermined. The data were taken from a study of beta chain features in type 1 diabetes. Points from the study as a whole: When Type 1 diabetes patients were examined, their TCRB CDR3s proved moderately but significantly shorter in all four CD4+ subsets.

The study reverse transcribed the entire isolated RNA, so it sequenced expressed TCRB transcripts. Some clones are missing from TCRdb's copy, which holds only in-frame ones; the method was immunoSEQ multiplex PCR. The data show fewer than 550,000 clones, about 10% seen once. The germline gives CDR1 MNHEY, CDR2 SMNVEV (reference sequence). The CDR3 is made up of 13 amino acids. V lost 3 bases, J lost 7 bases, and 12 bases lay in between. The chain links TRBV27 to TRBJ1-2, with a possible D match to TRBD1 (5 bases). The receptor was derived from a woman between 18 and 29 years old in good health. Material for sequencing was naive CD4+ T cells from blood. CDR3: CASSFYRTGGYTF. CDR3 DNA sequence: TGTGCCAGCAGTTTTTACAGGACCGGTGGCTACACCTTC.